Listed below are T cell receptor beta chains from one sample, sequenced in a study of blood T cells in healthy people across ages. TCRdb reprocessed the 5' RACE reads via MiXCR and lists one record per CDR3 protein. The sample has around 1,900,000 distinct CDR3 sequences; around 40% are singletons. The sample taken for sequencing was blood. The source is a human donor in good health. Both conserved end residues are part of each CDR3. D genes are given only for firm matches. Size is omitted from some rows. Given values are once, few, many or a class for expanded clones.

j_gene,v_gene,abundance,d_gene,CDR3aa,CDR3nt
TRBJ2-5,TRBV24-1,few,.,CATSDREETQYF,TGTGCCACCAGTGACCGCGAAGAGACCCAGTACTTC
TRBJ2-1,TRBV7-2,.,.,CASSQMATVRYNEQFF,TGTGCCAGCAGCCAAATGGCGACAGTCCGCTACAATGAGCAGTTCTTC
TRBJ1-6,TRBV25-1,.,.,CASSELGAGRDMSDSPLHF,TGTGCCAGCAGTGAATTGGGGGCGGGCCGGGACATGTCTGATTCACCCCTCCACTTT
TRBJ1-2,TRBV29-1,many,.,CSVEERLFGYTF,TGCAGCGTTGAGGAGCGGCTATTTGGCTACACCTTC
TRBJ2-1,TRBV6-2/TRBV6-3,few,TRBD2,CASSSTSGVVNEQFF,TGTGCCAGCAGTTCCACTAGCGGGGTAGTCAATGAGCAGTTCTTC
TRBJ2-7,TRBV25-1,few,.,CASAQTDSYEQYF,TGTGCCAGCGCCCAGACAGATTCCTACGAGCAGTACTTC
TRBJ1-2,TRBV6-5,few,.,CASSYYVGVNCGYTF,TGTGCCAGCAGTTACTACGTGGGAGTGAACTGTGGTTACACCTTC
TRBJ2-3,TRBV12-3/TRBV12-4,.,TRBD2,CASSPTSGVRTDTQYF,TGTGCCAGCAGCCCAACTAGCGGGGTTCGCACAGATACGCAGTATTTT
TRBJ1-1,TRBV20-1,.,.,CSAQRERTEAFF,TGCAGTGCCCAGCGGGAAAGGACTGAAGCTTTCTTT
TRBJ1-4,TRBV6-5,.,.,CASSYGTDATNGKLFF,TGTGCCAGCAGTTATGGGACGGACGCAACTAATGGAAAACTGTTTTTT
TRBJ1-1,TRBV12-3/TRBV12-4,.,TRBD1,CASSSKTGRAEAFF,TGTGCCAGCAGTTCCAAGACAGGGCGCGCTGAAGCTTTCTTT
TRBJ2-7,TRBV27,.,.,CASSLLVRDGVYEQYF,TGTGCCAGCAGTTTATTGGTTCGGGACGGGGTCTACGAGCAGTACTTC
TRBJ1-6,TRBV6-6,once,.,CASSYDGGKRSPLHF,TGTGCCAGCAGTTACGACGGGGGGAAACGGTCACCCCTCCACTTT
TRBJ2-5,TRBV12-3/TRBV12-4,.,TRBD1,CASISRTGGEETQYF,TGTGCCAGCATCTCCAGGACAGGGGGAGAAGAGACCCAGTACTTC
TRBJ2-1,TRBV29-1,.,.,CSAQYASDKEQFF,TGCAGCGCCCAATATGCTAGCGACAAGGAGCAGTTCTTC
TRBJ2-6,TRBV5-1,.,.,CASSLEQGFSGANVLTF,TGCGCCAGCAGCTTGGAACAGGGATTCTCTGGGGCCAACGTCCTGACTTTC
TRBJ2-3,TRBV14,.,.,CASSQELHPDTQYF,TGTGCCAGCAGCCAAGAGCTTCACCCAGATACGCAGTATTTT
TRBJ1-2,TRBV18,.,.,CASSPPRGEANYGYTF,TGTGCCAGCTCACCACCCCGGGGGGAGGCTAACTATGGCTACACCTTC
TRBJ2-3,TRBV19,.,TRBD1,CASKRDSSTDTHYF,TGTGCCAGTAAAAGGGACAGTAGCACAGATACGCATTATTTT
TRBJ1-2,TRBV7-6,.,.,CASSLDPGPGYGYTF,TGTGCCAGCAGCTTAGACCCCGGACCGGGCTATGGCTACACCTTC
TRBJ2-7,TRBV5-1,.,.,CASSLTPGSDEQYF,TGCGCCAGCAGCTTGACTCCAGGGAGCGACGAGCAGTACTTC
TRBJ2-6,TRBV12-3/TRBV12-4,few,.,CASSRGRANVLTF,TGTGCCAGCAGCCGGGGGAGGGCCAACGTCCTGACTTTC
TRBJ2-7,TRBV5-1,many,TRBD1,CASSSGTGGDEQYF,TGCGCCAGCAGTTCTGGGACAGGGGGCGACGAGCAGTACTTC
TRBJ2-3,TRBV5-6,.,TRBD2,CASTGLAGITDTQYF,TGTGCCAGCACCGGACTAGCGGGGATCACAGATACGCAGTATTTT
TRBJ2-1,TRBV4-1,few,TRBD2,CASSQFAGGAYQFF,TGCGCCAGCAGCCAATTCGCGGGGGGCGCTTACCAGTTCTTC
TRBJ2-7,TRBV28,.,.,CASTEHGQTYEQYF,TGTGCCAGCACCGAACACGGACAGACCTACGAGCAGTACTTC
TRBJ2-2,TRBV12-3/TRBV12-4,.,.,CASKGRDTGELFF,TGTGCCAGCAAGGGTAGAGACACCGGGGAGCTGTTTTTT
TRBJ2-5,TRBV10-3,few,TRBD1,CAISWTGGETQYF,TGTGCCATCAGTTGGACAGGCGGGGAGACCCAGTACTTC
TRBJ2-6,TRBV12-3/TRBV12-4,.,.,CASTLSRASGANVLTF,TGTGCCAGCACCTTATCGAGGGCCTCTGGGGCCAACGTCCTGACTTTC
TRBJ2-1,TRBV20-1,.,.,CSAIEVLVYNEQFF,TGCAGTGCGATAGAGGTACTAGTCTACAATGAGCAGTTCTTC
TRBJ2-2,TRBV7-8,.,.,CASSFKDRNTGELFF,TGTGCCAGCAGCTTTAAGGACAGAAACACCGGGGAGCTGTTTTTT
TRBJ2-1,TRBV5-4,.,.,CASGTTKGNEQFF,TGTGCCAGCGGAACCACGAAGGGCAATGAGCAGTTCTTC
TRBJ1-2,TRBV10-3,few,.,CAISESSTSRQYYGYTF,TGTGCCATCAGTGAGTCGTCGACCTCTCGACAGTACTATGGCTACACCTTC